This T cell receptor beta chain was found in a study of T-cell memory formation after mild COVID-19. Study background: Across donors, TCR clusters were largely donor specific. Study-level results: Among clones contracting day 15 to 85, CD4/CD8 was balanced, whereas later expanders leaned CD4+. Shrinking CD4+ clones were chiefly CM and EM; CD8+ ones were chiefly EMRA.

The CDR3 has 11 residues. Germline V gene data show CDR1 as SSHAT and CDR2 as FNYEAQ (reference sequence). Trimming stripped 5 bases from V and 10 bases from J, with 6 bases between. On this clonotype itself: Its specificity is not known.

TCRdb called the 5' RACE reads again in MiXCR, with one record for every CDR3 protein. This sample has about 150,000 distinct CDR3 sequences, with about 19% found just once. This clonotype was obtained from an adult woman who had mild COVID-19 (a few samples of this study predate the infection). Cell type and time point are not known. The chain uses TRBV7-7 and TRBJ1-6, with a possible D match to TRBD1 (5 bases). The sequenced material came from PBMCs or a T cell subset sorted from them (not recorded which). The CDR3 nucleotides are TGTGCCAGCAGCACAGGATCACCCCTCCACTTT. Residues: CASSTGSPLHF.